A single sample gave rise to the 16 T cell receptor beta chains below, sequenced in a study of blood T cell repertoires in COVID-19. Here immunoSEQ multiplex PCR was the method, and the copy in TCRdb shows in-frame clones only, minus some. The sample includes 150,000 to 200,000 clones, approximately 87% seen only once; the top ten take nearly 2.5%. The sequenced material came from peripheral blood. The receptors were sampled from a man in his forties with active or convalescent COVID-19.

The CDR3 DNA follows: TGTGCCAGCAGCTTACCAGAGAACACTGAAGCTTTCTTT. Protein product: CASSLPENTEAFF. The chain is built from TRBV11-2 and TRBJ1-1; D gene uncertain. This CDR3 region has 13 residues. Germline values: CDR1 SGHAT, CDR2 FQNNGV. V dropped 2 bases and J dropped 1 base, with 5 bases sitting between them.

The chain is built from TRBV9 and TRBJ1-2; the D gene is possibly TRBD1 (6 bases). This CDR3 spans 14 amino acids. Germline lookup yields CDR1 SGDLS and CDR2 YYNGEE. V lost 0 bases, J lost 7 bases, and 13 bases lay in between. The DNA of the CDR3 is TGTGCCAGCAGCGTAGCCGGGGGGGCTGGTGGCTACACCTTC. As protein: CASSVAGGAGGYTF.

Here the CDR3 DNA reads TGCGCCAGCAGCAAGCTAGAAACAGATACGCAGTATTTT. It encodes CASSKLETDTQYF. The chain links TRBV5-1 to TRBJ2-3, with D unresolved. The CDR3 totals 13 residues. Germline V gene data show CDR1 as SGHRS and CDR2 as YFSETQ. V was trimmed by 4 bases and J by 3 bases, leaving 9 bases between them.

The chain links TRBV10-3 to TRBJ2-3, with TRBD2 as a possible D gene (6 bases). Trimming removed 0 bases from V and 1 base from J, with 11 bases in between. This CDR3 comprises 16 residues. Germline V gene sequence: CDR1 ENHRY, CDR2 SYGVKD. The CDR3 is CAISESGRDRTDTQYF. CDR3 DNA: TGTGCCATCAGTGAGTCAGGGCGGGACCGCACAGATACGCAGTATTTT.

V usage is TRBV10-1 and J usage is TRBJ1-2; D call uncertain. CDR3 size: 12 residues. The V end lost 3 bases, the J end lost 8 bases, and 10 bases lay between the germline ends. Per germline, CDR1 WNHNN and CDR2 SYGVQD (reference sequence). As DNA, the CDR3 is TGCGCCAGCAGTGACGGGGTAGGCGGCTACACCTTC. As protein: CASSDGVGGYTF.

The chain couples TRBV3-1 (or the pseudogene TRBV3-2) to TRBJ2-3; TRBD2 matches 10 bases. The CDR3 is made up of 17 amino acids. Germline CDR1 reads LGHDT; CDR2 reads YNNKEL (reference sequence). Germline trimming cut 2 bases from V and 6 bases from J; bases unmatched to any gene: 11. The CDR3 DNA is TGTGCCAGCAGCCAAACTGGACTAGCGGAGTCCATGGATACGCAGTATTTT. Translation: CASSQTGLAESMDTQYF.

As to this clone: Compared with germline, one end of the junction differs, possibly owing to a read error. This chain connects TRBV5-6 to TRBJ1-1, with D unclear. Germline CDR1 is SGHDT and CDR2 is YYEEEE. This CDR3 is 13 amino acids long. The CDR3: CASNLSPNTEAFF. The CDR3 DNA follows: TGTGCCAGCAACTTGAGCCCCAACACTGAAGCTTTCTTT. Based on the CDR3 plus reference TRBV5-6 and TRBJ1-1, the full variable domain is DAGVTQSPTHLIKTRGQQVTLRCSPKSGHDTVSWYQQALGQGPQFIFQYYEEEERQRGNFPDRFSGHQFPNYSSELNVNALLLGDSALYLCASNLSPNTEAFFGQGTRLTVV.

The chain combines TRBV4-1 with TRBJ1-4; unclear D gene. The CDR3 is made up of 15 amino acids. The V end lost 6 bases, the J end lost 8 bases, and 19 bases lay between the germline ends. Germline assignment: CDR1 MGHRA and CDR2 YSYEKL. This CDR3 reads CASSPRTTLMEKLFF. The DNA of the CDR3 is TGCGCCAGCAGTCCTCGGACTACTCTAATGGAAAAACTGTTTTTT.

The V call is TRBV2, the J call TRBJ1-1, with D possibly matching TRBD1 (6 bases). Trimming cost V 4 bases and J 3 bases, with 9 bases left between them. Per germline, CDR1 SNHLY and CDR2 FYNNEI. The CDR3 consists of 13 residues. For the CDR3, the DNA is TGTGCCAGCAGTGGCCAGGGGTACACTGAAGCTTTCTTT. It is translated as CASSGQGYTEAFF.

This chain joins TRBV3-1 (or the pseudogene TRBV3-2) and TRBJ2-1, with D uncertain. The V gene's germline CDR1 is LGHDT and CDR2 YNNKEL (reference sequence). This CDR3 has 15 amino acids. V lost 0 bases and J lost 9, with 15 bases in between. The CDR3 spells CASSQDRRTRREQFF. The CDR3 DNA reads as TGTGCCAGCAGCCAAGACCGGAGAACGCGGCGTGAGCAGTTCTTC.

In nucleotides, the CDR3 is TGTGCCAGCAGTTACCAGGGATTCACTGAAGCTTTCTTT. This encodes CASSYQGFTEAFF. This chain connects TRBV12-3 or TRBV12-4 to TRBJ1-1, with D perhaps matching TRBD1 (5 bases). The V end was cut by 4 bases, the J end by 4 bases, with 10 bases between. This CDR3 region has 13 residues.

The J gene is TRBJ1-1, the V gene TRBV27; no clear D gene. The length of the CDR3 is 14 residues. Germline V gene sequence: CDR1 MNHEY, CDR2 SMNVEV (reference sequence). Trimming stripped 2 bases from V and 1 base from J, with 8 bases between. The CDR3 DNA sequence: TGTGCCAGCAGTTTAATAGGGAGGAACACTGAAGCTTTCTTT. Translating it yields CASSLIGRNTEAFF.

The sample holds a few counts of this clone. This specimen includes other DNA sequences encoding the same CDR3. The chain carries TRBV7-9 and TRBJ1-4, with D perhaps matching TRBD1 (5 bases). CDR1 and CDR2 (germline): SEHNR, FQNEAQ (reference sequence). Trimming pared 3 bases from V and 0 bases from J, leaving 11 bases between. The CDR3 length is 16 residues. The CDR3 is CASSLVSGSTNEKLFF. The DNA for the CDR3 is TGTGCCAGCAGCTTGGTATCAGGGTCAACTAATGAAAAACTGTTTTTT.

In this sample, this clone turned up once. The gene calls are TRBV4-2 and TRBJ1-2; D is possibly TRBD1 (5 bases). Germline CDR1 and CDR2: LGHNA and YNFKEQ. V was trimmed by 0 bases and J by 7 bases, leaving 9 bases between them. This CDR3 is 13 amino acids long. CDR3 sequence (DNA): TGTGCCAGCAGCCAAGATAGGGGTGGTGGCTACACCTTC. Translating gives CASSQDRGGGYTF.

The rearrangement uses TRBV4-1 and TRBJ2-1; D possibly corresponds to TRBD2 (5 bases). The CDR3 spans 17 residues. The germline CDR1 and CDR2 sequences are MGHRA and YSYEKL. The V and J ends lost 1 base and 4 bases respectively, with 17 bases between them. This CDR3 is CASSQAPRAEEYNEQFF. The CDR3 DNA is TGCGCCAGCAGCCAAGCCCCCCGAGCGGAAGAGTACAATGAGCAGTTCTTC.

The V and J genes are TRBV2 and TRBJ2-7, with 9 bases matching TRBD1. Germline lookup yields CDR1 SNHLY and CDR2 FYNNEI. The J segment lost 6 bases and the V segment lost 7 bases, leaving 10 bases of the junction unmatched. The CDR3 contains 14 residues. The CDR3: CASKEDRGVGEQYF. CDR3 bases: TGTGCCAGCAAAGAGGACAGGGGTGTTGGCGAGCAGTACTTC.